A single sample is the source of the 17 T cell receptor beta chains below, sequenced in a study of sequential checkpoint blockade in melanoma. Treatment indicated: randomized to nivolumab then ipilimumab (arm A) or the reverse (arm B). The protocol was immunoSEQ multiplex PCR, while the TCRdb copy is restricted to in-frame clones and leaves out a portion. The table lists 2,500 or so clones, 20% to 25% of them singletons, with less than 20% in the top ten. Material: tumor tissue (inferred from file names), obtained from a patient given nivolumab and ipilimumab in sequence. These receptors all stem from a human donor with melanoma.

V gene TRBV7-1 combines with J gene TRBJ2-2; no reliable D call. TRBV7-1 is annotated as an ORF whose role is uncertain. V shed 4 bases and J shed 6 bases, with 9 bases lying between them. The CDR3 contains 13 residues. The CDR3 DNA follows: TGTGCCAGCAGCTTAACTTCGGCCGGGGAGCTGTTTTTT. Its translation is CASSLTSAGELFF.

This CDR3 is CASRGDRGQASNQPQHF. CDR3 DNA: TGTGCCAGTAGGGGGGACAGGGGGCAAGCTAGCAATCAGCCCCAGCATTTT. This rearrangement joins TRBV19 to TRBJ1-5; TRBD1 agrees at 12 bases. Looked up from germline, CDR1 is LNHDA and CDR2 is SQIVND (reference sequence). The CDR3 extends over 17 amino acids. Trimming at V came to 6 bases and at J to 0 bases, leaving 6 bases not matched to a gene.

The chain employs TRBV11-3 and TRBJ2-5, with D unclear. V lost 3 bases and J 5 bases, leaving 16 bases between the germline ends. The CDR3 spans 15 residues. The germline gives CDR1 SGHNT, CDR2 YENEEA. The CDR3 protein is CASSFRVVGSETQYF. Here the CDR3 DNA reads TGTGCCAGCAGCTTCCGCGTCGTGGGTTCGGAGACCCAGTACTTC.

The chain has TRBV9 and TRBJ2-3; no reliable D call. V lost 0 bases and J lost 0, with 8 bases in between. This CDR3 has 15 residues. Germline lookup yields CDR1 SGDLS and CDR2 YYNGEE. Here the CDR3 DNA reads TGTGCCAGCAGCGTAGGGTTGGCTAGCACAGATACGCAGTATTTT. This translates into CASSVGLASTDTQYF.

The rearrangement links TRBV28 to TRBJ1-3, with D unresolved. This CDR3 contains 15 residues. Looked up from germline, CDR1 is MDHEN and CDR2 is SYDVKM. V gave up 3 bases and J gave up 1 base, with 10 bases separating them. CDR3 nucleotides: TGTGCCAGCAGTTTTCTGGGGATGTCTGGAAACACCATATATTTT. Encoded protein: CASSFLGMSGNTIYF.

This chain uses TRBV19 with TRBJ2-2; D call uncertain. V lost 5 bases to trimming and J lost 6 bases, with 13 bases between them. This CDR3 is built from 14 residues. CDR1 is LNHDA, CDR2 SQIVND, per germline (reference sequence). The CDR3: CASSALFGAGELFF. The CDR3 bases are TGTGCCAGTAGTGCACTTTTCGGTGCCGGGGAGCTGTTTTTT. The full variable domain, rest sourced from reference TRBV19 and TRBJ2-2, is DGGITQSPKYLFRKEGQNVTLSCEQNLNHDAMYWYRQDPGQGLRLIYYSQIVNDFQKGDIAEGYSVSREKKESFPLTVTSAQKNPTAFYLCASSALFGAGELFFGEGSRLTVL.

This clone turned up a few times. V usage is TRBV28 and J usage is TRBJ2-7; 8 nucleotides align to TRBD1. J lost 3 bases, V lost 5 bases, and 6 bases had no gene match. Germline lookup yields CDR1 MDHEN and CDR2 SYDVKM. The CDR3 covers 14 residues. CDR3 nucleotide sequence: TGTGCCAGCAGTAAGACAGGGGTCCTCTACGAGCAGTACTTC. Its protein product is CASSKTGVLYEQYF.

This chain uses TRBV25-1 with TRBJ1-6; a weak D match, TRBD1 (6 bases). CDR1 and CDR2 (germline): MGHDK, SYGVNS. This CDR3 has 14 amino acids. V lost 8 bases and J lost 6, with 14 bases in between. The CDR3 nucleotides are TGTGCCAGCTCTCAGGGGTCTTCTAATTCACCCCTCCACTTT. As protein: CASSQGSSNSPLHF.

This clone occurred a few times. CDR3 in DNA: TGCGCCAGCAGCCAAGAGCAGGAATCGTACAATGAGCAGTTCTTC. Translation gives CASSQEQESYNEQFF. The V call is TRBV1, the J call TRBJ2-1; the table names TRBD1, a call not compared with the DNA. TRBV1 is termed a pseudogene. The CDR3 has 15 amino acids.

This clone appeared a few times. The rearrangement links TRBV28 to TRBJ1-2; 7 bases align to TRBD1. The CDR3 length is 16 residues. CDR1 is MDHEN, CDR2 SYDVKM, per germline. V dropped 5 bases and J dropped 5; count of bases not matched to a gene: 14. The CDR3 sequence: CASSPPNRDRIYGYTF. CDR3 nucleotide sequence: TGTGCCAGCAGTCCCCCGAACCGGGACAGAATTTATGGCTACACCTTC.

V usage is TRBV18 and J usage is TRBJ2-1, with TRBD2 matching over 13 bases. The CDR3 runs 15 residues. V lost 3 bases to trimming and J lost 5 bases; unmatched junction nucleotides: 1. From germline, CDR1 is KGHSH and CDR2 LQKENI. CDR3 in amino acids: CASSPGLAGNNEQFF. CDR3 coding DNA: TGTGCCAGCTCACCGGGACTAGCGGGGAACAATGAGCAGTTCTTC.

This sequence joins TRBV29-1 and TRBJ2-6; the match to TRBD1 covers 7 bases. The germline CDR1 and CDR2 sequences are SQVTM and ANQGSEA. The V and J ends lost 7 bases and 2 bases, in that order; junction bases with no gene match: 5. The CDR3 spans 14 residues. DNA of the CDR3: TGCAGCGCAACAGGGGAAGCTGGGGCCAACGTCCTGACTTTC. Translation: CSATGEAGANVLTF.

This clone has only a few counts. The chain is built from TRBV5-1 and TRBJ2-3; D is perhaps TRBD1 (5 bases). V lost 2 bases and J lost 7, with 14 bases in between. CDR1 SGHRS and CDR2 YFSETQ come from the germline V gene. This CDR3 contains 14 residues. As DNA, the CDR3 is TGCGCCAGCAGCTTAACAGGCTCTCAGAATACGCAGTATTTT. Translated: CASSLTGSQNTQYF.

The V gene is TRBV10-2, the J gene TRBJ2-7; 12 nucleotides match TRBD2. Per the germline V gene, CDR1 is WSHSY and CDR2 is SAAADI. With V trimmed by 5 bases and J by 6 bases, 5 bases remained unmatched. CDR3 length equals 14 residues. Here the CDR3 reads CASSMTSGSGEQYF. In nucleotides, the CDR3 is TGCGCCAGCAGTATGACTAGCGGGAGCGGCGAGCAGTACTTC.

The chain links TRBV28 to TRBJ1-5; D unclear. Trimming cost V 5 bases and J 9 bases, with 11 bases left between them. Germline values: CDR1 MDHEN, CDR2 SYDVKM. The CDR3 loop spans 12 amino acids. The CDR3 sequence is CASSPSLGPQHF. CDR3 coding DNA: TGTGCCAGCAGTCCCTCCCTTGGGCCCCAGCATTTT.

This clone qualifies as medium-sized. The V call is TRBV9, the J call TRBJ1-3; 11 nucleotides line up with TRBD1. CDR3 length equals 18 residues. The V gene end was trimmed by 3 bases and the J gene end by 2 bases; junction bases not matched to a gene: 10. Looked up from germline, CDR1 is SGDLS and CDR2 is YYNGEE. CDR3 in DNA: TGTGCCAGCAGCGCAAGGACAGGGGGCGTTAATCCTGGAAACACCATATATTTT. It encodes CASSARTGGVNPGNTIYF.

This clone was seen more than once but under ten times. The rearrangement uses TRBV28 and TRBJ1-2, with a weak D call TRBD1 (5 bases). The germline gives CDR1 MDHEN, CDR2 SYDVKM. The CDR3 has 15 amino acids. V lost 7 bases and J 5 bases, leaving 20 bases between the germline ends. CDR3 coding DNA: TGTGCCAGCAACTCGGTGGACGGGGGGAGGTATGGCTACACCTTC. It yields the protein CASNSVDGGRYGYTF.